This TCR beta chain was sequenced for a study of T cell changes during pregnancy in multiple sclerosis. CDR3 length equals 15 residues. CDR1 and CDR2 from the germline V gene are SGHTS and YDEGEE. Trimming left V 4 bases short and J 1 base short, with 13 bases between. Clones were read by immunoSEQ multiplex PCR, and TCRdb kept only the in-frame ones, dropping some. The table lists 45,000 to 50,000 clones, about 90% of them singletons. The source was CD4+ T cells from peripheral blood mononuclear cells, collected in the second trimester of pregnancy. The chain is built from TRBV5-8 and TRBJ2-3, with a weak D call TRBD1 (7 bases). The receptor was derived from a female donor in good health, enrolled as a control in a pregnancy study. The CDR3 sequence: CASSMRGQRTDTQYF. For the CDR3, the DNA is TGTGCCAGCAGCATGCGGGGACAGCGCACAGATACGCAGTATTTT. The full variable domain, its missing parts supplied by reference TRBV5-8 and TRBJ2-3, is EAGVTQSPTHLIKTRGQQATLRCSPISGHTSVYWYQQALGLGLQFLLWYDEGEERNRGNFPPRFSGRQFPNYSSELNVNALELEDSALYLCASSMRGQRTDTQYFGPGTRLTVL.